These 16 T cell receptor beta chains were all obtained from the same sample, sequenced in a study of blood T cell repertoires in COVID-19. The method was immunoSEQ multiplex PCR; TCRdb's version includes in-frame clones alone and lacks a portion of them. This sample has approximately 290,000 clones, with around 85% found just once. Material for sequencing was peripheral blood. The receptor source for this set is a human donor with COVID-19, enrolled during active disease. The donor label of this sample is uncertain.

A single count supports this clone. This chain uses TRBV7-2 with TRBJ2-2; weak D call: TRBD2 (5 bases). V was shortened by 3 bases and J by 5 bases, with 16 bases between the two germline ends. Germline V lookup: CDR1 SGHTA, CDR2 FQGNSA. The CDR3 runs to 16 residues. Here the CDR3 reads CASSFSQASQTGELFF. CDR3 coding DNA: TGTGCCAGCAGCTTCTCTCAGGCTAGCCAGACCGGGGAGCTGTTTTTT.

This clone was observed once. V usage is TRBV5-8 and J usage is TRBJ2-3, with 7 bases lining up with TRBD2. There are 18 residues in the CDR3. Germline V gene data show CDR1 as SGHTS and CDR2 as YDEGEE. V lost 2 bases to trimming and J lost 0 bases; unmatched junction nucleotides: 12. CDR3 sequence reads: CASSFRVSGTASTDTQYF. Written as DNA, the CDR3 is TGTGCCAGCAGCTTTCGAGTCAGCGGGACTGCGAGCACAGATACGCAGTATTTT.

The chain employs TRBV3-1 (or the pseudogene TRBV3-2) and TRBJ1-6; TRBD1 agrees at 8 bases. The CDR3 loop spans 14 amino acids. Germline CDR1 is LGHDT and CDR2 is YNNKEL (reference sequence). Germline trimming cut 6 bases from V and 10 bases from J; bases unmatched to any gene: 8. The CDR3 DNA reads TGTGCCAGCAGACGCAGGGGGCCGGAATCACCCCTCCACTTT. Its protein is CASRRRGPESPLHF.

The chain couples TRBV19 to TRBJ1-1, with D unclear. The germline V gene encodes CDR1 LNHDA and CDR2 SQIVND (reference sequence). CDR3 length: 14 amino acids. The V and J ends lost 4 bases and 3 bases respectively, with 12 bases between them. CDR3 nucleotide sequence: TGTGCCAGTAGTACCCGGGTGAGTGACACTGAAGCTTTCTTT. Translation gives CASSTRVSDTEAFF.

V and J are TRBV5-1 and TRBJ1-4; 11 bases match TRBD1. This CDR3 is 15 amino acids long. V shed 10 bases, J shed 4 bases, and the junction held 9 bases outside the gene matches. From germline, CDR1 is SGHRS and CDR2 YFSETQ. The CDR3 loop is CAPQPGTGGNEKLFF. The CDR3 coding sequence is TGCGCCCCTCAACCCGGGACAGGGGGTAATGAAAAACTGTTTTTT.

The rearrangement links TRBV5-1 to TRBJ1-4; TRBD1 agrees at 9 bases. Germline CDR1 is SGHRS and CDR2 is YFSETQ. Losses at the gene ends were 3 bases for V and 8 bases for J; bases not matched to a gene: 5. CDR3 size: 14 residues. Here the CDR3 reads CASSSGTGREKLFF. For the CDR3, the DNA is TGCGCCAGCAGCTCCGGGACAGGGAGGGAAAAACTGTTTTTT.

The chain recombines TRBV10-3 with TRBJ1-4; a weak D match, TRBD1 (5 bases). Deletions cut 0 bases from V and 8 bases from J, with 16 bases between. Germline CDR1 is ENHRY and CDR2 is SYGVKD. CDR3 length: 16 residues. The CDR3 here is CAISESVFPGGEKLFF. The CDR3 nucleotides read TGTGCCATCAGTGAGTCCGTTTTTCCTGGGGGGGAAAAACTGTTTTTT.

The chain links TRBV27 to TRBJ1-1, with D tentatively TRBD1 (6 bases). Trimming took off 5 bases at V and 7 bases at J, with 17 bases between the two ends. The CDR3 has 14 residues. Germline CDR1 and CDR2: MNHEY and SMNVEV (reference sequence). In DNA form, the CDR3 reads TGTGCCAGCAGTCCTCAGGGGATAGGGGGTGAAGCTTTCTTT. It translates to CASSPQGIGGEAFF.

CDR3 sequence (DNA): TGTGCCAGTAGTATAAGGGAGACTAGCGGTGACTACGAGCAGTACTTC. Protein: CASSIRETSGDYEQYF. This chain connects TRBV19 to TRBJ2-7; 9 positions match TRBD2. CDR1 is LNHDA, CDR2 SQIVND, per germline (reference sequence). The CDR3 sequence is 16 residues long. J was trimmed by 3 bases and V by 2 bases; bases with no gene match: 8.

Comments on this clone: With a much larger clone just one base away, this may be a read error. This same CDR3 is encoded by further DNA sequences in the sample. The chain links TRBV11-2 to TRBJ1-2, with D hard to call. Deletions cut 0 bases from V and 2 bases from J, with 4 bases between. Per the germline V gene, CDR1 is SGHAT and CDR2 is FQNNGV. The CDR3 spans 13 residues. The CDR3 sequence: CASSLDRNYGYTF. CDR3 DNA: TGTGCCAGCAGCTTAGACAGGAACTATGGCTACACCTTC.

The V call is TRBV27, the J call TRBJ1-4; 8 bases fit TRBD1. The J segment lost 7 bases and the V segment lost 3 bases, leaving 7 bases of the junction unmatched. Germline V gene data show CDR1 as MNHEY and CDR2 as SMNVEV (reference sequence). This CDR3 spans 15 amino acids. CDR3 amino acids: CASSFAQGVGEKLFF. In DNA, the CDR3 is TGTGCCAGCAGTTTCGCACAGGGGGTAGGTGAAAAACTGTTTTTT.

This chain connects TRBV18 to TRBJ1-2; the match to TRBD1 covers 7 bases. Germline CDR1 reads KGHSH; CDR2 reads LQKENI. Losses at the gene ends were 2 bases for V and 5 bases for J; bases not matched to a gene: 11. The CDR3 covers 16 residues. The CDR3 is CASSPSDRPSAYGYTF. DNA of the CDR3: TGTGCCAGCTCACCATCGGACAGGCCGTCAGCATATGGCTACACCTTC.

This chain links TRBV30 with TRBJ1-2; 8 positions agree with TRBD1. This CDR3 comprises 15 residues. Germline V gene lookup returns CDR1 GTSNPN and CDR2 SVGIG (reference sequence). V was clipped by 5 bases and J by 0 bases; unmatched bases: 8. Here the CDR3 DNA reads TGTGCCTGGGACAGGGGTCTTACCCCTAACTATGGCTACACCTTC. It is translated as CAWDRGLTPNYGYTF. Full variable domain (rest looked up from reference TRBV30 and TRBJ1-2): SQTIHQWPATLVQPVGSPLSLECTVEGTSNPNLYWYRQAAGRGLQLLFYSVGIGQISSEVPQNLSASRPQDRQFILSSKKLLLSDSGFYLCAWDRGLTPNYGYTFGSGTRLTVV.

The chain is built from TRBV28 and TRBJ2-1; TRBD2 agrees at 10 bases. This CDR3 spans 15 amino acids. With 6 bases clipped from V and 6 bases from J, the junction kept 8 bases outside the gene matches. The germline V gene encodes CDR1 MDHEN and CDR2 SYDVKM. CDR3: CASSRIAGGFNEQFF. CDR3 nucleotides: TGTGCCAGCAGCCGTATAGCGGGAGGTTTCAATGAGCAGTTCTTC. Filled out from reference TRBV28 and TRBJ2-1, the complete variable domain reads DVKVTQSSRYLVKRTGEKVFLECVQDMDHENMFWYRQDPGLGLRLIYFSYDVKMKEKGDIPEGYSVSREKKERFSLILESASTNQTSMYLCASSRIAGGFNEQFFGPGTRLTVL.

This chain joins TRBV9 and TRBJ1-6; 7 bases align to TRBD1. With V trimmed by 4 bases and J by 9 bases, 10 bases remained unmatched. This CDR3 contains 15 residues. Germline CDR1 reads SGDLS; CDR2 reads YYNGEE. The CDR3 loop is CASSTRGTVSSPLHF. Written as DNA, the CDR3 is TGTGCCAGCAGCACAAGGGGGACAGTGAGTTCACCCCTCCACTTT.

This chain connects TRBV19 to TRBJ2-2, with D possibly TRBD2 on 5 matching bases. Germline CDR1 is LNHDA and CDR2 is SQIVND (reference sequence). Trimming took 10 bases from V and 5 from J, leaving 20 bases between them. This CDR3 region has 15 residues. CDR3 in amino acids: CATSSGRGVTGELFF. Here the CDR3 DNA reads TGTGCCACTAGCTCTGGTAGAGGTGTGACCGGGGAGCTGTTTTTT.